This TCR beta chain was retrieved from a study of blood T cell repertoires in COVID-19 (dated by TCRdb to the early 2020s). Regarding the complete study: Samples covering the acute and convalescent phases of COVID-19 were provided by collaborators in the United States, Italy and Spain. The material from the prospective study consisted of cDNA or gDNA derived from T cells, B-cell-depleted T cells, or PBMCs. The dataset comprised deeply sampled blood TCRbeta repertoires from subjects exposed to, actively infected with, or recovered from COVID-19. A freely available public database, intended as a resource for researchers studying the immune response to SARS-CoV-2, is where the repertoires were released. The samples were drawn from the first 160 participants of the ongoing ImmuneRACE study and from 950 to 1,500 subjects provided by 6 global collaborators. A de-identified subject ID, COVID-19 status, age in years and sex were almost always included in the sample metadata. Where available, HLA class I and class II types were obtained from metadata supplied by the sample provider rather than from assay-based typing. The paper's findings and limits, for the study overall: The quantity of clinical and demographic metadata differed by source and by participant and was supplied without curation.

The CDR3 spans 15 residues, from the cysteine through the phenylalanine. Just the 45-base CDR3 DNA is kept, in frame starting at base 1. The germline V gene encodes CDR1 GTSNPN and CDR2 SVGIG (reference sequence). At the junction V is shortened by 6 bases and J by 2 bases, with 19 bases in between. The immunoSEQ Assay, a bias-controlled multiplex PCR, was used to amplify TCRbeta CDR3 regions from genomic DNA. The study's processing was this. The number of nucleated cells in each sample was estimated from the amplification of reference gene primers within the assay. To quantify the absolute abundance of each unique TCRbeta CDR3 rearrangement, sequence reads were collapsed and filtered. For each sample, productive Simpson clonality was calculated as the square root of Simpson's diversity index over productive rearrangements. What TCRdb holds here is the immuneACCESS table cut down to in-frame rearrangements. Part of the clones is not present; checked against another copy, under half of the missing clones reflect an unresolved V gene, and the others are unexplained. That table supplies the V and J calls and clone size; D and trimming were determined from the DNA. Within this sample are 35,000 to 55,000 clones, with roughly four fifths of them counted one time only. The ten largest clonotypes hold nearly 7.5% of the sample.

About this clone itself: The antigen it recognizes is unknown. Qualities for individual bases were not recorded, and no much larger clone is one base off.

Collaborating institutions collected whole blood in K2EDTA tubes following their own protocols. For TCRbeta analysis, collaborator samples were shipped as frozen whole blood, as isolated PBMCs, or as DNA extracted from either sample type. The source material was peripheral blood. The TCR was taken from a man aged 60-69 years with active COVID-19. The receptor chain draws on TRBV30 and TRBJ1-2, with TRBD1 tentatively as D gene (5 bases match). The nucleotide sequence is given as TGTGCCTGCATGACAGTTACTTTGAAAAACTATGGCTACACCTTC. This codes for CACMTVTLKNYGYTF.